This T cell receptor (beta chain) was sequenced during a study of blood T cell repertoires in COVID-19. Study-level background: Acute-phase and convalescent COVID-19 samples originated in the United States, Italy and Spain. Sources were T cells, B-cell-depleted T cells, or PBMCs; the material itself was cDNA or gDNA.

Source study methods: Reference gene primer amplification gave nucleated cell count estimates. The table came from immunoSEQ multiplex PCR; TCRdb's copy has only in-frame clones and leaves some out. The V and J calls and clone size are taken from that table; D and trimming were inferred from the DNA. The sample records some 260,000 clones, 82% being singletons. The clonotype originates from a woman of 80 years or more with active or convalescent COVID-19. Sequencing was done on a sample of peripheral blood.

CDR3 nucleotide sequence: TGCAGCGTTGAGTCAGACAGGGTCCGGGACAATGAGCAGTTCTTC. Amino acids: CSVESDRVRDNEQFF. This chain uses TRBV29-1 with TRBJ2-1; 7 positions agree with TRBD1. The CDR3 extends over 15 amino acids. J lost 5 bases, V lost 3 bases, and 10 bases had no gene match. Germline lookup yields CDR1 SQVTM and CDR2 ANQGSEA.